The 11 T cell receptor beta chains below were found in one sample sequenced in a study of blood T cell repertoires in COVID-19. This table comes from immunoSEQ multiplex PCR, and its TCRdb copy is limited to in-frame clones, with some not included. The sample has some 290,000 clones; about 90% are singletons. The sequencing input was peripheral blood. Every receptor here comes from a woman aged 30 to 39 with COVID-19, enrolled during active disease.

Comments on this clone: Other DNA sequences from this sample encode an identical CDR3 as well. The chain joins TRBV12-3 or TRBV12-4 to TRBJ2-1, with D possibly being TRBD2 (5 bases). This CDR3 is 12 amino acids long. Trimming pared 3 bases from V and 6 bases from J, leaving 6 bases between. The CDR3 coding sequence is TGTGCCAGCAGTTTCGGAGGCAATGAGCAGTTCTTC. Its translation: CASSFGGNEQFF.

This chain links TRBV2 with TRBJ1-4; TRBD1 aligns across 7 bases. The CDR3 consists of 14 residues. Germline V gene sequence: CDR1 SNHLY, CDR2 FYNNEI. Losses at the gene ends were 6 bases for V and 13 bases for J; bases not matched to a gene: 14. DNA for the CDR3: TGTGCCAGCAGGCAGACAGGGTGGAGGAGCGGACTGTTTTTT. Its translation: CASRQTGWRSGLFF.

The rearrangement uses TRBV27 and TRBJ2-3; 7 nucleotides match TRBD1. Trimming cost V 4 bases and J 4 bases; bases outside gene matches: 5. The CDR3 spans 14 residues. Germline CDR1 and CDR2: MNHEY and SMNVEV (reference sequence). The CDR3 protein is CASSSLGGADTQYF. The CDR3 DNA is TGTGCCAGCAGTTCCCTAGGGGGCGCAGATACGCAGTATTTT.

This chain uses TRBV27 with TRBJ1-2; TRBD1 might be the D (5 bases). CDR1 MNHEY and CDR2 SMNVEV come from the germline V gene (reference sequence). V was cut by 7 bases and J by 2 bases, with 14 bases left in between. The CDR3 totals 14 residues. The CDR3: CASTPVGGNYGYTF. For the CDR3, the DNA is TGTGCCAGCACCCCGGTGGGGGGAAACTATGGCTACACCTTC.

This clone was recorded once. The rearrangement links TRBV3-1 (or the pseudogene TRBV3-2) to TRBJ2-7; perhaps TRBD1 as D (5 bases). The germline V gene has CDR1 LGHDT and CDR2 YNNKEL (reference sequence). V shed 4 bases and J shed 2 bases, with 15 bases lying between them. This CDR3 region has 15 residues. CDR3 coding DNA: TGTGCCAGCAGCCCCTTTTGGGGCACGGCCTACGAGCAGTACTTC. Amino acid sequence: CASSPFWGTAYEQYF.

The CDR3 region has the DNA TGTGCCAGCAGTTTAGCCCGACAGGTTCTGGACAACTATGGCTACACCTTC. Its protein product is CASSLARQVLDNYGYTF. The rearrangement uses TRBV27 and TRBJ1-2; a weak D match, TRBD1 (6 bases). Between the trimmed V and J ends, which lost 2 bases and 2 bases, there was a span of 18 bases. Germline values: CDR1 MNHEY, CDR2 SMNVEV (reference sequence). CDR3 size: 17 residues.

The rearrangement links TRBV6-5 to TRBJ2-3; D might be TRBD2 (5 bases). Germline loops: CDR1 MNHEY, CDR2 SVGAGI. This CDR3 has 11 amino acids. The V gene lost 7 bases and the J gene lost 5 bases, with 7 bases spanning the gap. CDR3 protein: CASNAGDTQYF. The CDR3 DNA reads TGTGCCAGCAATGCGGGAGATACGCAGTATTTT.

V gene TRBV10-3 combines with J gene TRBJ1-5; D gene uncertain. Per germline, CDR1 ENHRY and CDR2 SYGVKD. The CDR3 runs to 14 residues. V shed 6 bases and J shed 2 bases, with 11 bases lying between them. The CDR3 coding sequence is TGTGCCATCAGCTTTGGCCCCGGCAATCAGCCCCAGCATTTT. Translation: CAISFGPGNQPQHF.

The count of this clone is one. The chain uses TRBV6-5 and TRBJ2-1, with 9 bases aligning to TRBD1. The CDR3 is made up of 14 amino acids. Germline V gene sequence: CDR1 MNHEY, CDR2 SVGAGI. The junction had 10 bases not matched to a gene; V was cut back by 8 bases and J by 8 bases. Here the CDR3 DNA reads TGTGCCAGCGCTGTCAGGGACAGGGTCCATGAGCAGTTCTTC. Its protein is CASAVRDRVHEQFF.

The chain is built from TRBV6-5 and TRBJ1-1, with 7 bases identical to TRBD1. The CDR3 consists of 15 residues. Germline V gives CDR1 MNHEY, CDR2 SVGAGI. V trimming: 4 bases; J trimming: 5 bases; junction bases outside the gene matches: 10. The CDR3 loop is CASSLSPGGNTEAFF. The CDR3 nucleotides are TGTGCCAGCAGTTTAAGCCCAGGGGGAAATACTGAAGCTTTCTTT.

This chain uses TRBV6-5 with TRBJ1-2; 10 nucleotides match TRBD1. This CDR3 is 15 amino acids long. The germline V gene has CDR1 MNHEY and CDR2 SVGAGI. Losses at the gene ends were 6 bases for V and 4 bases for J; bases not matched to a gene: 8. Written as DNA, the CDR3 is TGTGCCAGCAGCCAGGGACAGGGGTTGGGCTATGGCTACACCTTC. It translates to CASSQGQGLGYGYTF.